This T cell receptor beta chain emerged from a study of blood T cell repertoires in COVID-19. As for the study in general: Specimens from acute and convalescent COVID-19 originated in the United States, Italy and Spain. Sources were T cells, B-cell-depleted T cells, or PBMCs; the material itself was cDNA or gDNA.

Enrolment of Seattle patients took place during active infection, and they were followed longitudinally. Original processing methods: Using reference gene primer amplification, nucleated cell counts were estimated. Assay used: immunoSEQ multiplex PCR; TCRdb lists only in-frame clones, some missing. From that table come the V and J calls and clone size; the DNA was used to work out D and trimming. The repertoire holds 60,000 to 90,000 clones, roughly 84% seen once, with 10% to 11% in the top ten. J gave up 10 bases and V 4 bases, and 8 bases lay outside the gene matches. The germline CDR1 and CDR2 sequences are KGHSH and LQKENI. The CDR3 consists of 13 residues.

The TCR sequence derives from a man aged 55 to 70 with COVID-19, enrolled during active disease. The chain recombines TRBV18 with TRBJ1-2, with TRBD1 matching 8 bases. The sequenced material came from peripheral blood. In DNA form, the CDR3 reads TGTGCCAGCTCACGATCCGGGACAGGAACCTACACCTTC. Its protein is CASSRSGTGTYTF. The full variable domain, with the rest looked up from reference TRBV18 and TRBJ1-2, is NAGVMQNPRHLVRRRGQEARLRCSPMKGHSHVYWYRQLPEEGLKFMVYLQKENIIDESGMPKERFSAEFPKEGPSILRIQQVVRGDSAAYFCASSRSGTGTYTFGSGTRLTVV.